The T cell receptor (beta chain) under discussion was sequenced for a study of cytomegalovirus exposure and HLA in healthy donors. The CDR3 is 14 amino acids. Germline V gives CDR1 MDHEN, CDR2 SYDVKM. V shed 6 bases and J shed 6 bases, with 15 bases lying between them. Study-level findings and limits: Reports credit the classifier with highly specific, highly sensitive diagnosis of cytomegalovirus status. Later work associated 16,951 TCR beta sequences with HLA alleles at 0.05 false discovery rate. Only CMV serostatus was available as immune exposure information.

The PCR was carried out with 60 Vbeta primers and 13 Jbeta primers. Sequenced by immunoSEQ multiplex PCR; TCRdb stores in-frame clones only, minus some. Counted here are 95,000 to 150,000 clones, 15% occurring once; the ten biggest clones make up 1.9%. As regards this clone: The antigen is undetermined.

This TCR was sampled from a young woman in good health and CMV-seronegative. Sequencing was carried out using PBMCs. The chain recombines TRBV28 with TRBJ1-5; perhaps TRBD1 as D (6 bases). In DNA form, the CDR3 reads TGTGCCAGCAGAGCAGACAGGAACCGTCAGCCCCAGCATTTT. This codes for CASRADRNRQPQHF.